Given below is one T cell receptor (beta chain) in context. Focal radiation and CTLA-4 blockade (ipilimumab) were tested in chemo-refractory metastatic non-small-cell lung cancer patients. The CDR3 sequence is 16 residues long. The ends were cut back, 6 bases at V and 3 bases at J, with 17 bases in the middle. Looked up from germline, CDR1 is MDHEN and CDR2 is SYDVKM. The sample originates from a study of radiotherapy plus CTLA-4 blockade in lung cancer. Overall study context: Objective responses were seen in more than 15% of patients, disease control in 31%.

The data were produced by immunoSEQ multiplex PCR, yet TCRdb's version contains in-frame clones alone and is incomplete. The table lists 50,000 to 60,000 clones, roughly 79% of them singletons. This rearrangement joins TRBV28 to TRBJ2-2, with D possibly TRBD1 on 6 matching bases. The material was peripheral blood, obtained from a patient treated with radiotherapy plus ipilimumab. This sequence originates from a human donor with non-small cell lung cancer whose response to radiotherapy plus ipilimumab could not be evaluated. The DNA for the CDR3 is TGTGCCAGCAGACCCTGGGACACTTCGGACACCGGGGAGCTGTTTTTT. The encoded protein is CASRPWDTSDTGELFF.